The 24 T cell receptor beta chains in this list originate from one sample, sequenced in a study of OX40 agonist ivuxolimab in advanced cancers. Produced via immunoSEQ multiplex PCR; TCRdb's table is partial and in-frame only. Counted here are around 15,000 clones, 80% to 95% occurring once; the ten biggest clones make up approximately 30%. Source: CD4+ or CD8+ T cells sorted from blood, taken in a trial of the OX40 agonist ivuxolimab. Receptor source: an adult with an advanced solid tumor such as melanoma, head and neck, liver or kidney cancer.

The J gene is TRBJ2-3, the V gene TRBV27; D unresolved. Germline V CDR1 and CDR2: MNHEY, SMNVEV (reference sequence). The CDR3 is 13 residues long. V lost 1 base to trimming and J lost 1 base, with 3 bases between them. The CDR3 is CASSLFGTDTQYF. The CDR3 region has the DNA TGTGCCAGCAGTTTATTTGGCACAGATACGCAGTATTTT.

The chain is built from TRBV7-9 and TRBJ2-3; the D is unclear. Germline V gene data show CDR1 as SEHNR and CDR2 as FQNEAQ (reference sequence). V was cut by 8 bases and J by 3 bases, with 15 bases left in between. The CDR3 has 14 residues. CDR3 sequence reads: CASGRTVNTDTQYF. The CDR3 DNA follows: TGTGCCAGCGGGCGAACAGTTAATACAGATACGCAGTATTTT.

This chain links TRBV4-3 with TRBJ2-1; the match to TRBD1 covers 7 bases. V gave up 0 bases and J gave up 2 bases; unmatched junction bases: 4. Germline assignment: CDR1 LGHNA and CDR2 YSLEER. This CDR3 comprises 16 residues. The chain's CDR3 is CASSQDGQGAYNEQFF. Written as DNA, the CDR3 is TGCGCCAGCAGCCAAGATGGGCAGGGGGCCTACAATGAGCAGTTCTTC.

V gene TRBV11-3 combines with J gene TRBJ1-2; TRBD1 matches 8 bases. Losses at the gene ends were 5 bases for V and 6 bases for J; bases not matched to a gene: 14. Germline V gene data show CDR1 as SGHNT and CDR2 as YENEEA. The CDR3 is 16 residues long. The chain's CDR3 is CASSASPGGAMNGYTF. In DNA, the CDR3 is TGTGCCAGCAGCGCTAGCCCAGGGGGCGCGATGAATGGCTACACCTTC.

The rearrangement joins TRBV27 to TRBJ2-1; no reliable D call. This CDR3 has 11 residues. Trimming left V 3 bases short and J 7 bases short, with 4 bases between. The germline V gene has CDR1 MNHEY and CDR2 SMNVEV (reference sequence). CDR3 loop: CASSLGNEQFF. For the CDR3, the DNA is TGTGCCAGCAGTTTGGGTAATGAGCAGTTCTTC.

This chain joins TRBV11-2 and TRBJ1-1; D remains ambiguous. Looked up from germline, CDR1 is SGHAT and CDR2 is FQNNGV. Trimming removed 2 bases at V and 2 bases at J, with 15 bases between. The CDR3 is made up of 16 amino acids. CDR3 loop: CASSLNGDTLNTEAFF. Written as DNA, the CDR3 is TGTGCCAGCAGCTTAAACGGCGATACCCTTAACACTGAAGCTTTCTTT.

The genes are TRBV29-1 and TRBJ1-2; possible D gene TRBD1, 6 bases. The CDR3 covers 16 residues. V was shortened by 4 bases and J by 3 bases, with 21 bases between the two germline ends. Germline CDR1 SQVTM, CDR2 ANQGSEA. CDR3 bases: TGCAGCGTTGGCCCAGGGGCAGGAAAACTTTACTATGGCTACACCTTC. As protein: CSVGPGAGKLYYGYTF.

The V and J genes are TRBV5-1 and TRBJ2-1; 9 bases are shared with TRBD1. Trimming removed 2 bases from V and 2 bases from J; junction bases left unmatched: 8. Germline V CDR1 and CDR2: SGHRS, YFSETQ. This CDR3 is 17 amino acids long. This CDR3 is CASSFPRDRVPYNEQFF. CDR3 nucleotides: TGCGCCAGCAGCTTCCCCCGGGACAGGGTCCCCTACAATGAGCAGTTCTTC.

The chain recombines TRBV6-5 with TRBJ1-1; a weak D match, TRBD1 (6 bases). V was shortened by 4 bases and J by 7 bases, with 13 bases between the two germline ends. The V gene's germline CDR1 is MNHEY and CDR2 SVGAGI. The CDR3 is 13 amino acids. CDR3 DNA sequence: TGTGCCAGCAGTTTCTTTCAGGGGTATGAAGCTTTCTTT. Translated, it gives CASSFFQGYEAFF.

V is TRBV7-9 and J is TRBJ1-1, with D hard to call. Germline CDR1 reads SEHNR; CDR2 reads FQNEAQ (reference sequence). The CDR3 totals 16 residues. Between the trimmed V and J ends, which lost 2 bases and 4 bases, there was a span of 17 bases. The CDR3 DNA reads as TGTGCCAGCAGCTTAAGGTCTCTGGGAGATCGCACTGAAGCTTTCTTT. Its translation is CASSLRSLGDRTEAFF.

This clone is a singleton in its sample. The genes are TRBV5-4 and TRBJ2-1, with D unresolved. This CDR3 has 15 amino acids. Trimming cost V 2 bases and J 6 bases, with 15 bases left between them. The germline V gene encodes CDR1 SGHNT and CDR2 YYREEE (reference sequence). The CDR3 region has the DNA TGTGCCAGCAGCTTAGGTCCAGGAAAGTCCAATGAGCAGTTCTTC. Amino acid sequence: CASSLGPGKSNEQFF.

This chain uses TRBV7-6 with TRBJ2-5; either TRBD1 or TRBD2 may supply D (5 bases each). V was cut by 1 base and J by 2 bases, with 17 bases left in between. The CDR3 covers 17 residues. Germline loops: CDR1 SGHVS, CDR2 FNYEAQ. This CDR3 is CASSLGRTPWGQETQYF. Here the CDR3 DNA reads TGTGCCAGCAGCTTAGGCCGGACACCCTGGGGGCAAGAGACCCAGTACTTC. Looking up the rest from reference TRBV7-6 and TRBJ2-5 gives the full variable domain: GAGVSQSPRYKVTKRGQDVALRCDPISGHVSLYWYRQALGQGPEFLTYFNYEAQQDKSGLPNDRFSAERPEGSISTLTIQRTEQRDSAMYRCASSLGRTPWGQETQYFGPGTRLLVL.

The V gene is TRBV27, the J gene TRBJ2-3; no definite D call. V was pared by 1 base and J by 2 bases, with 10 bases between. From germline, CDR1 is MNHEY and CDR2 SMNVEV (reference sequence). CDR3 length: 15 amino acids. The CDR3 region is CASSLYPTATDTQYF. The CDR3 DNA reads as TGTGCCAGCAGTTTATACCCGACGGCCACAGATACGCAGTATTTT.

This chain connects TRBV21-1 to TRBJ1-2. TRBV21-1 is deemed a pseudogene. The CDR3 length is 12 residues. CDR3 in amino acids: CAASFWGRGYTF. CDR3 DNA sequence: TGTGCCGCCTCTTTCTGGGGGAGAGGCTACACCTTC.

By share, this clone counts as medium-sized. This sequence joins TRBV9 and TRBJ2-7; the D gene is possibly TRBD2 (6 bases). The germline gives CDR1 SGDLS, CDR2 YYNGEE. Trimming took off 4 bases at V and 0 bases at J, with 14 bases between the two ends. The CDR3 has 15 residues. In nucleotides, the CDR3 is TGTGCCAGCAGCCCAAGTGGAGGGAGCTCCTACGAGCAGTACTTC. Protein: CASSPSGGSSYEQYF.

This CDR3 is CASREIAGDRGEQYF. The CDR3 DNA sequence: TGTGCCAGCAGAGAAATAGCGGGAGACCGGGGCGAGCAGTACTTC. The V and J genes are TRBV6-1 and TRBJ2-7; 9 bases line up with TRBD2. CDR1 MNHNS and CDR2 SASEGT come from the germline V gene. The CDR3 runs 15 residues. Trimming took 6 bases from V and 6 from J; bases not matched to a gene: 12.

V gene TRBV13 combines with J gene TRBJ1-4, with 7 bases aligning to TRBD1. The CDR3 has 17 amino acids. With V trimmed by 4 bases and J by 8 bases, 16 bases remained unmatched. Germline CDR1 reads PRHDT; CDR2 reads FYEKMQ (reference sequence). The CDR3 protein is CASSSTPDRAGGEKLFF. The CDR3, as DNA: TGTGCCAGCAGCTCCACTCCTGACAGGGCGGGGGGGGAAAAACTGTTTTTT.

V and J are TRBV9 and TRBJ1-2, with a tentative D call TRBD1 (5 bases). This CDR3 is built from 18 residues. Germline values: CDR1 SGDLS, CDR2 YYNGEE. Trimming took 3 bases from V and 3 from J, leaving 24 bases between them. The CDR3 sequence: CASSGQVSGPGGYYGYTF. For the CDR3, the DNA is TGTGCCAGCAGCGGGCAGGTTTCAGGGCCCGGGGGATACTATGGCTACACCTTC.

The chain links TRBV4-1 to TRBJ2-7; D gene uncertain. Per germline, CDR1 MGHRA and CDR2 YSYEKL. V lost 2 bases to trimming and J lost 1 base, with 9 bases between them. The CDR3 extends over 14 amino acids. The CDR3, as DNA: TGCGCCAGCAGCCAACCAGGAAAGTCCTACGAGCAGTACTTC. Protein product: CASSQPGKSYEQYF.

V usage is TRBV30 and J usage is TRBJ2-7, with TRBD2 matching over 10 bases. Germline V gene lookup returns CDR1 GTSNPN and CDR2 SVGIG (reference sequence). This CDR3 contains 13 residues. Germline trimming cut 3 bases from V and 4 bases from J; bases unmatched to any gene: 3. The CDR3 loop reads CAWRTSGKYEQYF. For the CDR3, the DNA is TGTGCCTGGAGAACTAGCGGGAAGTACGAGCAGTACTTC. The entire variable domain, with the rest obtained from reference TRBV30 and TRBJ2-7, is as follows: SQTIHQWPATLVQPVGSPLSLECTVEGTSNPNLYWYRQAAGRGLQLLFYSVGIGQISSEVPQNLSASRPQDRQFILSSKKLLLSDSGFYLCAWRTSGKYEQYFGPGTRLTVT.

The J gene is TRBJ1-1, the V gene TRBV5-1, with 8 bases aligning to TRBD1. Germline V gives CDR1 SGHRS, CDR2 YFSETQ. V was pared by 3 bases and J by 4 bases, with 2 bases of the junction left unmatched. This CDR3 region has 13 residues. The CDR3 DNA reads as TGCGCCAGCAGCTGGACAGGGAGCACTGAAGCTTTCTTT. Amino acid sequence: CASSWTGSTEAFF. The variable domain in full, with the rest retrieved from reference TRBV5-1 and TRBJ1-1, is KAGVTQTPRYLIKTRGQQVTLSCSPISGHRSVSWYQQTPGQGLQFLFEYFSETQRNKGNFPGRFSGRQFSNSRSEMNVSTLELGDSALYLCASSWTGSTEAFFGQGTRLTVV.

The chain combines TRBV7-6 with TRBJ1-1; D unresolved. Trimming left V 4 bases short and J 2 bases short, with 5 bases between. CDR1 SGHVS and CDR2 FNYEAQ come from the germline V gene. This CDR3 has 12 residues. The CDR3 is CASSSTNTEAFF. Written as DNA, the CDR3 is TGTGCCAGCAGCTCCACCAACACTGAAGCTTTCTTT.

The CDR3 reads CASSLESSRGNSPLHF. CDR3 DNA sequence: TGTGCCAGCAGCTTGGAATCCTCGAGGGGTAATTCACCCCTCCACTTT. The chain carries TRBV5-8 and TRBJ1-6; the D gene is possibly TRBD1 (5 bases). Germline-derived CDR1 and CDR2 are SGHTS and YDEGEE. V lost 0 bases, J lost 6 bases, and 13 bases lay in between. The length of the CDR3 is 16 residues. The full variable domain, its missing parts supplied by reference TRBV5-8 and TRBJ1-6, is EAGVTQSPTHLIKTRGQQATLRCSPISGHTSVYWYQQALGLGLQFLLWYDEGEERNRGNFPPRFSGRQFPNYSSELNVNALELEDSALYLCASSLESSRGNSPLHFGNGTRLTVT.

The chain employs TRBV4-1 and TRBJ1-1, with no clear D. From germline, CDR1 is MGHRA and CDR2 YSYEKL. The V and J ends lost 0 bases and 1 base respectively, with 9 bases between them. This CDR3 is built from 15 residues. Here the CDR3 reads CASSQDSRGNTEAFF. In DNA, the CDR3 is TGCGCCAGCAGCCAAGATTCGAGAGGGAACACTGAAGCTTTCTTT.